Listed here are 21 T cell receptor beta chains from one sample, sequenced in a study of blood T cell repertoires in COVID-19 (TCRdb year 2020). Library prep was done by the immunoSEQ multiplex PCR assay. As stored in TCRdb, this immuneACCESS dataset retains in-frame rearrangements with V and J assigned. A fraction of the clones does not appear; measured against another copy, unresolved V genes explain less than half of the discrepancy, and the remainder lacks a known reason. In all, the sample holds some 150,000 clones, and roughly 86% of those were seen once. The ten largest clones represent roughly 7% of the sample. Sequenced material: peripheral blood. The receptors here all came from a woman aged 80 or over in a cohort sampled during active or convalescent COVID-19.

This clone was recorded once. Other DNA variants within this sample encode the same CDR3. The chain couples TRBV5-1 to TRBJ1-2; D is uncertain. This CDR3 is built from 14 residues. Trimming removed 0 bases from V and 0 bases from J, with 6 bases in between. Germline V gives CDR1 SGHRS, CDR2 YFSETQ. The CDR3 here is CASSLGTANYGYTF. The CDR3 DNA reads TGCGCCAGCAGCTTGGGTACAGCTAACTATGGCTACACCTTC.

The CDR3 protein is CASSYHTQSQPQHF. DNA of the CDR3: TGTGCCAGCAGTTACCACACCCAAAGTCAGCCCCAGCATTTT. The V and J genes are TRBV6-2 or TRBV6-3 and TRBJ1-5, with D uncertain. Per the germline V gene, CDR1 is MNHEY and CDR2 is SVGEGT. The CDR3 runs to 14 residues. Trimming stripped 2 bases from V and 6 bases from J, with 11 bases between.

This clone was detected a few times. This chain uses TRBV12-3 or TRBV12-4 with TRBJ2-5, with D unclear. The CDR3 extends over 13 amino acids. The V end was cut by 5 bases, the J end by 1 base, with 8 bases between. CDR3 in DNA: TGTGCCAGCAGTACCGGTCGCCAAGAGACCCAGTACTTC. Translating it yields CASSTGRQETQYF.

This clone was seen more than once but under ten times. The CDR3: CASSPRTGDYGYTF. In nucleotides, the CDR3 is TGCGCCAGCAGCCCGAGGACAGGGGACTATGGCTACACCTTC. The chain links TRBV5-1 to TRBJ1-2, with 9 bases aligning to TRBD1. Germline CDR1 reads SGHRS; CDR2 reads YFSETQ. V shed 4 bases and J 3 bases; nucleotides not matched to a gene: 4. This CDR3 comprises 14 residues.

This chain connects TRBV18 to TRBJ2-7; maybe TRBD2 (6 bases). Germline CDR1 reads KGHSH; CDR2 reads LQKENI. CDR3 length equals 13 residues. The V end was cut by 5 bases, the J end by 4 bases, with 12 bases between. CDR3 amino acids: CASSTGTPYEQYF. The CDR3, as DNA: TGTGCCAGCTCAACGGGGACTCCTTACGAGCAGTACTTC.

The chain joins TRBV3-1 (or the pseudogene TRBV3-2) to TRBJ1-2; 7 bases fit TRBD1. Germline V gene sequence: CDR1 LGHDT, CDR2 YNNKEL (reference sequence). The CDR3 extends over 13 amino acids. V lost 4 bases and J lost 10; bases outside the gene matches: 9. This CDR3 reads CASSRQGSYDYTF. As DNA, the CDR3 is TGTGCCAGCAGCCGACAGGGTAGTTACGACTACACCTTC.

CDR3 sequence: CASTIQGFNSPLHF. For the CDR3, the DNA is TGTGCCAGCACCATTCAGGGTTTTAATTCACCCCTCCACTTT. The V gene is TRBV7-9, the J gene TRBJ1-6, with a tentative D call TRBD1 (5 bases). The CDR3 spans 14 residues. The V and J ends lost 7 bases and 6 bases respectively, with 13 bases between them. Germline-derived CDR1 and CDR2 are SEHNR and FQNEAQ (reference sequence).

This chain connects TRBV6-1 to TRBJ1-2; weak D call: TRBD1 (6 bases). Germline lookup yields CDR1 MNHNS and CDR2 SASEGT. This CDR3 contains 15 residues. V was trimmed by 0 bases and J by 4 bases, leaving 12 bases between them. This chain's CDR3 is CASSEAPGQLYGYTF. The CDR3 region has the DNA TGTGCCAGCAGTGAAGCCCCGGGACAACTCTATGGCTACACCTTC.

This rearrangement joins TRBV7-2 to TRBJ1-2, with D unresolved. The CDR3 sequence is 16 residues long. CDR1 and CDR2 from the germline V gene are SGHTA and FQGNSA. V dropped 1 base and J dropped 2 bases, with 14 bases sitting between them. The CDR3 nucleotides are TGTGCCAGCAGCTTAGACTTTATAGTAAGAAACTATGGCTACACCTTC. Translation: CASSLDFIVRNYGYTF. The whole variable domain, filled in from reference TRBV7-2 and TRBJ1-2, reads GAGVSQSPSNKVTEKGKDVELRCDPISGHTALYWYRQSLGQGLEFLIYFQGNSAPDKSGLPSDRFSAERTGGSVSTLTIQRTQQEDSAVYLCASSLDFIVRNYGYTFGSGTRLTVV.

The J gene is TRBJ1-1, the V gene TRBV9; a weak D match, TRBD1 (6 bases). Germline V gene data show CDR1 as SGDLS and CDR2 as YYNGEE. This CDR3 contains 15 residues. The ends were cut back, 0 bases at V and 3 bases at J, with 12 bases in the middle. In DNA form, the CDR3 reads TGTGCCAGCAGCGTAGGCCCCCAGGGGCACACTGAAGCTTTCTTT. This encodes CASSVGPQGHTEAFF.

The chain uses TRBV18 and TRBJ1-2; D is undetermined. In germline, CDR1 is KGHSH, CDR2 LQKENI. V was shortened by 3 bases and J by 6 bases, with 11 bases between the two germline ends. The CDR3 sequence is 13 residues long. CDR3 bases: TGTGCCAGCTCACCTCAGGAAGTCAATGGCTACACCTTC. This sequence encodes CASSPQEVNGYTF.

The DNA of the CDR3 is TGTGCCAGCAGCTTCGAGCGCACTGAAGCTTTCTTT. The encoded protein is CASSFERTEAFF. This chain links TRBV11-2 with TRBJ1-1; D gene unclear. V lost 3 bases to trimming and J lost 4 bases, with 6 bases between them. The CDR3 totals 12 residues. CDR1 and CDR2 from the germline V gene are SGHAT and FQNNGV.

This chain's CDR3 is CASSWDSVLLQGTNTGELFF. Written as DNA, the CDR3 is TGTGCCAGCTCATGGGACAGTGTACTCCTACAGGGTACGAACACCGGGGAGCTGTTTTTT. The chain combines TRBV18 with TRBJ2-2; 7 nucleotides agree with TRBD1. V lost 5 bases to trimming and J lost 0 bases; unmatched junction nucleotides: 18. CDR3 size: 20 residues. Germline V gene lookup returns CDR1 KGHSH and CDR2 LQKENI.

This clone appeared once. V is TRBV3-1 (or the pseudogene TRBV3-2) and J is TRBJ2-2; D may be TRBD1 (5 bases). Between the trimmed V and J ends, which lost 8 bases and 8 bases, there was a span of 15 bases. This CDR3 spans 13 amino acids. Looked up from germline, CDR1 is LGHDT and CDR2 is YNNKEL (reference sequence). The CDR3 nucleotides read TGTGCCAGCTCATCAGCAGGGAAGGGGGAGCTGTTTTTT. Amino acid sequence: CASSSAGKGELFF.

The chain joins TRBV18 to TRBJ2-3; 9 bases are a match to TRBD1. V dropped 3 bases and J dropped 4; count of bases not matched to a gene: 14. Looked up from germline, CDR1 is KGHSH and CDR2 is LQKENI. The CDR3 spans 18 residues. The CDR3 DNA sequence: TGTGCCAGCTCACCCCTGTATCGGGACAGGGAAATGTCAGATACGCAGTATTTT. It specifies CASSPLYRDREMSDTQYF.

V usage is TRBV11-3 and J usage is TRBJ1-4; TRBD1 aligns across 9 bases. The V gene's germline CDR1 is SGHNT and CDR2 YENEEA. This CDR3 has 15 residues. Trimming cost V 2 bases and J 3 bases; bases outside gene matches: 1. The CDR3 sequence: CASSLRQGANEKLFF. The CDR3 nucleotides read TGTGCCAGCAGCTTAAGACAGGGGGCTAATGAAAAACTGTTTTTT. The complete variable domain, with remaining parts taken from reference TRBV11-3 and TRBJ1-4, reads EAGVVQSPRYKIIEKKQPVAFWCNPISGHNTLYWYLQNLGQGPELLIRYENEEAVDDSQLPKDRFSAERLKGVDSTLKIQPAELGDSAVYLCASSLRQGANEKLFFGSGTQLSVL.

The gene calls are TRBV11-2 and TRBJ2-3; TRBD2 matches 12 bases. The V gene end was trimmed by 0 bases and the J gene end by 2 bases; junction bases not matched to a gene: 12. The CDR3 consists of 20 residues. Looked up from germline, CDR1 is SGHAT and CDR2 is FQNNGV. CDR3 amino acids: CASSLERRFTSGGHTDTQYF. The CDR3, as DNA: TGTGCCAGCAGCTTAGAGAGGCGGTTTACTAGCGGGGGGCACACAGATACGCAGTATTTT.

V is TRBV7-2 and J is TRBJ1-2; the D is unclear. V lost 1 base and J lost 6, with 15 bases in between. The CDR3 is 15 amino acids. CDR1 SGHTA and CDR2 FQGNSA come from the germline V gene. The chain's CDR3 is CASSLVLSGLNGYTF. As DNA, the CDR3 is TGTGCCAGCAGCTTAGTATTATCCGGTCTCAATGGCTACACCTTC. Combining the CDR3 with reference TRBV7-2 and TRBJ1-2 gives the whole variable domain GAGVSQSPSNKVTEKGKDVELRCDPISGHTALYWYRQSLGQGLEFLIYFQGNSAPDKSGLPSDRFSAERTGGSVSTLTIQRTQQEDSAVYLCASSLVLSGLNGYTFGSGTRLTVV.

A single count supports this clone. The rearrangement links TRBV24-1 to TRBJ1-4, with D possibly matching TRBD1 (6 bases). The CDR3 runs 13 residues. Per the germline V gene, CDR1 is KGHDR and CDR2 is SFDVKD. The V gene lost 7 bases and the J gene lost 8 bases, with 13 bases spanning the gap. The CDR3 loop reads CATRQGESEKLFF. CDR3 bases: TGTGCCACCAGACAGGGAGAATCGGAAAAACTGTTTTTT.

The chain joins TRBV28 to TRBJ1-5; TRBD1 might be the D (6 bases). Trimming removed 7 bases from V and 5 bases from J, with 12 bases in between. The length of the CDR3 is 13 residues. CDR1 and CDR2 from the germline V gene are MDHEN and SYDVKM. The CDR3 nucleotides are TGTGCCAGCATGTGGGCAGGGGATCAGCCCCAGCATTTT. It encodes CASMWAGDQPQHF.

This chain uses TRBV9 with TRBJ2-1; D uncertain. With 0 bases removed from V and 3 bases from J, the gap between germline ends came to 10 bases. The CDR3 totals 15 residues. CDR1 and CDR2 from the germline V gene are SGDLS and YYNGEE. In nucleotides, the CDR3 is TGTGCCAGCAGCGTAGCTAGGCTGAGCTACAATGAGCAGTTCTTC. As protein: CASSVARLSYNEQFF.